A selection of T cell receptor beta chains follows, all from one sample in a study of cytomegalovirus exposure and HLA in healthy donors. Assay: immunoSEQ multiplex PCR; the TCRdb copy retains only in-frame clones and omits some. The sample yields 80,000 or so clones, around 76% seen once. Sequenced material: PBMCs. The receptors derive from a male donor in good health and CMV-seropositive. CDR3s include the opening cysteine and the closing phenylalanine or tryptophan. The D gene is left open where the match is weak. Where a row states a size, it is once, few, many or the class of an expanded clone; other rows omit it.

abundance	d_gene	len	v_gene	j_gene	CDR3aa	CDR3nt
.	.	14	TRBV2	TRBJ2-7	CASSAGGRSYEQYF	TGTGCCAGCAGCGCCGGGGGTCGGTCCTACGAGCAGTACTTC
.	.	14	TRBV27	TRBJ1-4	CASSPDRANEKLFF	TGTGCCAGCAGTCCCGACAGAGCTAATGAAAAACTGTTTTTT
.	.	14	TRBV5-4	TRBJ2-7	CASSLVGATYEQYF	TGTGCCAGCAGCTTGGTAGGGGCCACCTACGAGCAGTACTTC
.	.	13	TRBV7-3	TRBJ2-5	CASSFGSTETQYF	TGTGCCAGCAGCTTCGGGAGTACAGAGACCCAGTACTTC
.	TRBD2	16	TRBV27	TRBJ2-3	CASSSASGGAYDTQYF	TGTGCCAGCAGTTCGGCTAGCGGGGGCGCTTACGATACGCAGTATTTT
.	TRBD1	15	TRBV4-2	TRBJ2-4	CASSPPGTEKNIQYF	TGTGCCAGCAGCCCTCCGGGGACAGAGAAAAACATTCAGTACTTC
.	TRBD1	15	TRBV6-5	TRBJ1-3	CASSGQGTSGNTIYF	TGTGCCAGCAGTGGACAGGGCACCTCTGGAAACACCATATATTTT
.	TRBD2	18	TRBV5-1	TRBJ2-5	CASSPNFGGGTSTQTQYF	TGCGCCAGCAGCCCGAATTTCGGTGGGGGGACTAGCACACAGACCCAGTACTTC
.	TRBD1	13	TRBV18	TRBJ1-2	CASSSGQGEAYTF	TGTGCCAGCTCATCGGGACAGGGGGAAGCCTACACCTTC
.	.	15	TRBV2	TRBJ1-2	CASSAVGGFSYGYTF	TGTGCCAGCAGTGCCGTGGGGGGATTTTCCTATGGCTACACCTTC
.	TRBD2	16	TRBV7-2	TRBJ2-7	CASSLVPAGAYHEQYF	TGTGCCAGCAGCTTGGTCCCTGCGGGAGCTTACCACGAGCAGTACTTC
.	TRBD2	16	TRBV9	TRBJ2-3	CASSVGTSGRPDTQYF	TGTGCCAGCAGCGTAGGGACTAGCGGGAGACCAGATACGCAGTATTTT
.	.	14	TRBV6-1	TRBJ1-5	CASSLVGGNQPQHF	TGTGCCAGCAGTCTTGTGGGGGGGAATCAGCCCCAGCATTTT
.	TRBD1	13	TRBV14	TRBJ2-7	CASSHTGGYEQYF	TGTGCCAGCAGCCACACAGGGGGCTACGAGCAGTACTTC
.	.	13	TRBV18	TRBJ2-5	CASSPRGEETQYF	TGTGCCAGCTCACCACGTGGGGAGGAGACCCAGTACTTC
.	TRBD1	14	TRBV10-3	TRBJ2-5	CAIRNTGGLGTQYF	TGTGCCATCAGGAACACAGGGGGATTAGGGACCCAGTACTTC
.	.	14	TRBV7-3	TRBJ2-2	CASSLSGRTGELFF	TGTGCCAGCAGCTTATCAGGGCGTACCGGGGAGCTGTTTTTT
.	.	13	TRBV30	TRBJ2-7	CAWSAGPHYEQYF	TGTGCCTGGAGCGCGGGACCGCACTACGAGCAGTACTTC
few	.	12	TRBV30	TRBJ2-7	CAWSTGSAEQYF	TGTGCCTGGAGTACAGGGTCGGCCGAGCAGTACTTC
.	.	14	TRBV6-5	TRBJ1-5	CASSPTFSNQPQHF	TGTGCCAGCAGTCCAACATTTAGCAATCAGCCCCAGCATTTT
.	.	14	TRBV9	TRBJ2-1	CASSVGSSYNEQFF	TGTGCCAGCAGCGTAGGGAGCTCCTACAATGAGCAGTTCTTC
.	.	16	TRBV28	TRBJ2-7	CASSSMDRHPPGEQYF	TGTGCCAGCAGCTCTATGGACAGACACCCCCCAGGGGAGCAGTACTTC
.	TRBD1	15	TRBV7-9	TRBJ2-3	CASSRGQGASDTQYF	TGTGCCAGCAGCCGCGGACAGGGGGCATCAGATACGCAGTATTTT
.	.	12	TRBV9	TRBJ1-6	CASSVMNSPLHF	TGTGCCAGCAGCGTCATGAATTCACCCCTCCACTTT
.	TRBD1	17	TRBV11-2	TRBJ1-1	CASSHTGQGRRNTEAFF	TGTGCCAGCAGTCATACGGGACAGGGTCGCCGGAACACTGAAGCTTTCTTT
few	.	12	TRBV7-2	TRBJ2-7	CASSPPRSEQYF	TGTGCCAGCAGCCCGCCCCGGTCCGAGCAGTACTTC
few	TRBD2	16	TRBV4-2	TRBJ2-7	CASSQDRASGAYEQYF	TGTGCCAGCAGCCAAGATAGGGCTAGCGGGGCCTACGAGCAGTACTTC
.	.	14	TRBV19	TRBJ1-4	CASSGGSWDEKLFF	TGTGCCAGTAGTGGGGGCTCATGGGATGAAAAACTGTTTTTT
.	.	18	TRBV9	TRBJ1-3	CASSVAGGESLSGNTIYF	TGTGCCAGCAGCGTAGCTGGTGGGGAGTCCCTCTCTGGAAACACCATATATTTT
.	TRBD1	13	TRBV6-6	TRBJ2-5	CASRPTGGQTQYF	TGTGCCAGCAGACCCACAGGGGGACAGACCCAGTACTTC
.	.	17	TRBV7-2	TRBJ2-1	CASSRLRATGSYNEQFF	TGTGCCAGCAGCCGCCTGCGAGCGACAGGTTCTTACAATGAGCAGTTCTTC
.	.	15	TRBV7-8	TRBJ2-7	CASGNRDGGRYEQYF	TGTGCCAGCGGCAACCGGGACGGGGGACGCTACGAGCAGTACTTC
.	TRBD2	15	TRBV7-9	TRBJ2-1	CASSQSGDPSNEQFF	TGTGCCAGCAGCCAGAGCGGGGATCCTTCGAATGAGCAGTTCTTC
.	TRBD2	14	TRBV10-3	TRBJ2-5	CATRWGERGETQYF	TGTGCCACCCGATGGGGGGAGCGGGGAGAGACCCAGTACTTC
.	TRBD1	15	TRBV9	TRBJ1-2	CASSEGDRGIYGYTF	TGTGCCAGCAGCGAGGGGGACAGGGGAATCTATGGCTACACCTTC
.	TRBD1	17	TRBV28	TRBJ2-1	CASSSLVRDRAYNEQFF	TGTGCCAGCAGTTCATTAGTCCGGGACAGAGCCTACAATGAGCAGTTCTTC
.	TRBD1	14	TRBV9	TRBJ1-4	CASSGDRGHEKLFF	TGTGCCAGCAGCGGGGACAGGGGACACGAAAAACTGTTTTTT
.	TRBD2	16	TRBV7-2	TRBJ2-3	CASSLAGTSGTDTQYF	TGTGCCAGCAGCTTAGCCGGGACTAGCGGCACAGATACGCAGTATTTT
.	.	15	TRBV30	TRBJ1-2	CAWSVWTPLTYGYTF	TGTGCCTGGAGTGTATGGACTCCCCTGACCTATGGCTACACCTTC
.	.	14	TRBV7-2	TRBJ2-7	CASSLGTPAYEQYF	TGTGCCAGCAGCCTCGGGACTCCCGCCTACGAGCAGTACTTC
.	.	14	TRBV7-2	TRBJ2-2	CASTLPPSRGELFF	TGTGCCAGCACCTTGCCCCCGAGTCGAGGGGAGCTGTTTTTT
.	TRBD1	15	TRBV27	TRBJ2-1	CASRGTGKPYNEQFF	TGTGCCAGCAGGGGGACAGGGAAGCCCTACAATGAGCAGTTCTTC
.	.	14	TRBV18	TRBJ2-7	CASSPMDSSYEQYF	TGTGCCAGCTCACCGATGGACAGCTCCTACGAGCAGTACTTC
.	.	16	TRBV21-1	TRBJ2-3	CASSKGDGKGTDTQYF	TGTGCCAGCAGCAAAGGGGATGGAAAGGGGACAGATACGCAGTATTTT
.	TRBD1	19	TRBV4-1	TRBJ2-3	CASSQDRFSSGGFRDTQYF	TGCGCCAGCAGCCAAGATCGGTTTTCGTCAGGGGGCTTTAGGGATACGCAGTATTTT
.	TRBD1	16	TRBV9	TRBJ1-3	CASSVQGADSGNTIYF	TGTGCCAGCAGCGTACAGGGGGCTGATTCTGGAAACACCATATATTTT
.	TRBD1	15	TRBV10-3	TRBJ1-5	CAISSSGTANQPQHF	TGTGCCATCAGTTCGTCCGGGACAGCAAATCAGCCCCAGCATTTT
once	.	15	TRBV9	TRBJ1-4	CASSVQGATNEKLFF	TGTGCCAGCAGCGTACAAGGGGCAACTAATGAAAAACTGTTTTTT
.	.	17	TRBV19	TRBJ1-6	CASSSLPWQGRDSPLHF	TGTGCCAGTAGTTCCCTCCCCTGGCAGGGTAGGGATTCACCCCTCCACTTT
few	TRBD1	15	TRBV5-1	TRBJ2-1	CASTPRQGAYDEQFF	TGCGCCAGCACCCCAAGACAGGGGGCGTATGATGAGCAGTTCTTC
.	TRBD1	15	TRBV10-3	TRBJ2-1	CAISYRDRGGKEQFF	TGTGCCATCAGTTACCGGGACAGGGGCGGAAAGGAGCAGTTCTTC
.	.	13	TRBV5-1	TRBJ2-3	CASSLGETDTQYF	TGCGCCAGCAGCTTGGGGGAGACAGATACGCAGTATTTT
.	.	15	TRBV2	TRBJ1-6	CASSERGGYNSPLHF	TGTGCCAGCAGTGAACGGGGGGGGTATAATTCACCCCTCCACTTT
.	.	15	TRBV6-5	TRBJ1-2	CASSLGASLFYGYTF	TGTGCCAGCAGTTTGGGGGCCAGTCTTTTCTATGGCTACACCTTC